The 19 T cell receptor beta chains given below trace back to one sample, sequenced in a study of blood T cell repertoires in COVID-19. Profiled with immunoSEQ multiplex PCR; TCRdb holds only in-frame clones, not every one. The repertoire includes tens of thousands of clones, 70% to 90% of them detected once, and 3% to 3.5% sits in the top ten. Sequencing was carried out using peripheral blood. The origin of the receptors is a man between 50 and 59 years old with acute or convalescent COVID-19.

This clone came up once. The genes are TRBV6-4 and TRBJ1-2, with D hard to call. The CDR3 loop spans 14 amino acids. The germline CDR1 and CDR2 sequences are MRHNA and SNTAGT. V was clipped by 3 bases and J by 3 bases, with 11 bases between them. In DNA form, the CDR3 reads TGTGCCAGCAGTGAAAGTGCGGTGGACTATGGCTACACCTTC. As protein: CASSESAVDYGYTF.

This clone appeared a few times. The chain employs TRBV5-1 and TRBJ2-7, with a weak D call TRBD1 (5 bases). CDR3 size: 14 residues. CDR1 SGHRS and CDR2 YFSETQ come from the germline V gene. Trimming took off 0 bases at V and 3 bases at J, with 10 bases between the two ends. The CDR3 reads CASSLEQDYYEQYF. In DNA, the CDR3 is TGCGCCAGCAGCTTGGAACAGGATTACTACGAGCAGTACTTC.

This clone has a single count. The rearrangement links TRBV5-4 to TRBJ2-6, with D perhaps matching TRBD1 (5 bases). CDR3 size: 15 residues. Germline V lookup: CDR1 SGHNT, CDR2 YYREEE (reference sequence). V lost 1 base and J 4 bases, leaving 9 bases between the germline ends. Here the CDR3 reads CASSLPGAGANVLTF. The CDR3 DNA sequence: TGTGCCAGCAGCTTGCCTGGGGCAGGGGCCAACGTCCTGACTTTC.

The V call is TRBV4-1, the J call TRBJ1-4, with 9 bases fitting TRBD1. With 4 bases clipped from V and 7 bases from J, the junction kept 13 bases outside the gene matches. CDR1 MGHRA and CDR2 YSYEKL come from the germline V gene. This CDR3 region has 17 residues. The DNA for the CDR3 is TGCGCCAGCAGCCGCGGACAGGGGCCGGGCGAGGGTGAAAAACTGTTTTTT. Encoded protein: CASSRGQGPGEGEKLFF.

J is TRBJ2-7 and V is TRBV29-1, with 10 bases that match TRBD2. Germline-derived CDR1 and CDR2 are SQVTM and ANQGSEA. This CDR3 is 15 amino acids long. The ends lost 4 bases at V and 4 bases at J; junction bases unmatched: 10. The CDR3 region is CSVVPSGSWGYEQYF. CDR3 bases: TGCAGCGTTGTTCCTAGCGGGAGTTGGGGGTACGAGCAGTACTTC.

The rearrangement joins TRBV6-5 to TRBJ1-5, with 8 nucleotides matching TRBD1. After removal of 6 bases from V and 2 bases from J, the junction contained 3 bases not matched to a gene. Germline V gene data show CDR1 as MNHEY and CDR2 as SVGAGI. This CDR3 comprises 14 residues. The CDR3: CASRETGGNQPQHF. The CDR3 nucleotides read TGTGCCAGCAGGGAGACAGGGGGCAATCAGCCCCAGCATTTT.

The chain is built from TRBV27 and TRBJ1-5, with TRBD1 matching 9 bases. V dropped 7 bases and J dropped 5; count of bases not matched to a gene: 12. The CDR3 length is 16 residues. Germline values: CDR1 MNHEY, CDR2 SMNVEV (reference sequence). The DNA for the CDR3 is TGTGCCAGCATACTACAGGGGGCGCGGCTCGATCAGCCCCAGCATTTT. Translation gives CASILQGARLDQPQHF.

The CDR3 bases are TGTGCCAGCAGCTTACAGGTGTCCGAGCAGTACTTC. Protein: CASSLQVSEQYF. The chain combines TRBV7-9 with TRBJ2-7; D gene unclear. Germline CDR1 is SEHNR and CDR2 is FQNEAQ (reference sequence). CDR3 length equals 12 residues. V was pared by 2 bases and J by 6 bases, with 8 bases between.

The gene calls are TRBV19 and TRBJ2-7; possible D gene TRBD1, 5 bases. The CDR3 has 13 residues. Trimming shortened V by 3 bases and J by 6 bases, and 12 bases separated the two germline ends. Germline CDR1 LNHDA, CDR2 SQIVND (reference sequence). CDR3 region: CASSMSIQGEQYF. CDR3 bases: TGTGCCAGTAGTATGAGTATTCAGGGCGAGCAGTACTTC.

CDR3: CASSYPTSALYTQYF. Written as DNA, the CDR3 is TGTGCCAGCAGTTACCCGACTAGCGCCTTGTATACGCAGTATTTT. V usage is TRBV6-2 or TRBV6-3 and J usage is TRBJ2-3, with 8 positions matching TRBD2. CDR3 length equals 15 residues. Germline-derived CDR1 and CDR2 are MNHEY and SVGEGT. V shed 2 bases, J shed 7 bases, and the junction held 8 bases outside the gene matches.

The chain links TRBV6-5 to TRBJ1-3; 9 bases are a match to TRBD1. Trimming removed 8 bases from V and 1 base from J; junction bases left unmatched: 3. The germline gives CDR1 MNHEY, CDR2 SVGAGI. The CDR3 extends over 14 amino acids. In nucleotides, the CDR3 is TGTGCCAGCCGGACAGGGGAGTCTGGAAACACCATATATTTT. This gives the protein CASRTGESGNTIYF.

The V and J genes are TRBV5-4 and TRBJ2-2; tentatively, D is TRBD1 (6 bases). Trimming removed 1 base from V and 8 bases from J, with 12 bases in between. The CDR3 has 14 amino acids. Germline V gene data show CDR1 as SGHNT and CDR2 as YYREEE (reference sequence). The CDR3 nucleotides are TGTGCCAGCAGCTTGACAGGGTTGGGGGGGGAGCTGTTTTTT. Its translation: CASSLTGLGGELFF.

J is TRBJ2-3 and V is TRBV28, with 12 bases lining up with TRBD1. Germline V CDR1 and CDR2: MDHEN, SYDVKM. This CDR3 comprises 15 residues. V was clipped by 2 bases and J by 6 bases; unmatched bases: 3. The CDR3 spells CASSLGTGGFDTQYF. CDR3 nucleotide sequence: TGTGCCAGCAGTTTAGGGACAGGGGGCTTTGATACGCAGTATTTT. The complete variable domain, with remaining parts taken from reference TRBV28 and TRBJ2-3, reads DVKVTQSSRYLVKRTGEKVFLECVQDMDHENMFWYRQDPGLGLRLIYFSYDVKMKEKGDIPEGYSVSREKKERFSLILESASTNQTSMYLCASSLGTGGFDTQYFGPGTRLTVL.

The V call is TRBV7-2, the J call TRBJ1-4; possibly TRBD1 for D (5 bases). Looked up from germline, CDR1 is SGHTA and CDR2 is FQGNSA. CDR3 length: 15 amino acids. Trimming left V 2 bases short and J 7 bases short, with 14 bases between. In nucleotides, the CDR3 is TGTGCCAGCAGCTTATTCCAGGGCTGGGGTGAAAAACTGTTTTTT. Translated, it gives CASSLFQGWGEKLFF. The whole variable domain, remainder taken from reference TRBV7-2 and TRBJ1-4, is GAGVSQSPSNKVTEKGKDVELRCDPISGHTALYWYRQSLGQGLEFLIYFQGNSAPDKSGLPSDRFSAERTGGSVSTLTIQRTQQEDSAVYLCASSLFQGWGEKLFFGSGTQLSVL.

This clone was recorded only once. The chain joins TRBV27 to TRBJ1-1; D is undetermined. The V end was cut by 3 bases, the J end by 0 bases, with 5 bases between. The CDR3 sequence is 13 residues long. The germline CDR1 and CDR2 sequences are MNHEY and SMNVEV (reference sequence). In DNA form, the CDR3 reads TGTGCCAGCAGTTTGACTCTGAACACTGAAGCTTTCTTT. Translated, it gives CASSLTLNTEAFF.

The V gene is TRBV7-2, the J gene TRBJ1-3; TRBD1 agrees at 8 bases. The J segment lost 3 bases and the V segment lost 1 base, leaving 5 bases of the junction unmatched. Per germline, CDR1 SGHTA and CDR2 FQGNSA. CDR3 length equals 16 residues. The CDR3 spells CASSLDPGGSGNTIYF. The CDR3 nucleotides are TGTGCCAGCAGCTTAGATCCAGGGGGCAGTGGAAACACCATATATTTT. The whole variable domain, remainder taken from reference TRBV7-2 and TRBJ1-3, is GAGVSQSPSNKVTEKGKDVELRCDPISGHTALYWYRQSLGQGLEFLIYFQGNSAPDKSGLPSDRFSAERTGGSVSTLTIQRTQQEDSAVYLCASSLDPGGSGNTIYFGEGSWLTVV.

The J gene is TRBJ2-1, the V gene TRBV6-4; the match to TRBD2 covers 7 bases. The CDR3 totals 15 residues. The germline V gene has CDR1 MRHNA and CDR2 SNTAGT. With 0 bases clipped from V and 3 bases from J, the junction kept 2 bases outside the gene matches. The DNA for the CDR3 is TGTGCCAGCAGTGACTCGGCTAGCGGCTACAATGAGCAGTTCTTC. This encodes CASSDSASGYNEQFF.

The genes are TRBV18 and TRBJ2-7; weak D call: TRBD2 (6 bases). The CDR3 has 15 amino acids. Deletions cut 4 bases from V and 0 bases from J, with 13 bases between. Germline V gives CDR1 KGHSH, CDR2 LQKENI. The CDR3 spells CASSLGTFSSYEQYF. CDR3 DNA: TGTGCCAGCTCACTCGGGACTTTCAGCTCCTACGAGCAGTACTTC.

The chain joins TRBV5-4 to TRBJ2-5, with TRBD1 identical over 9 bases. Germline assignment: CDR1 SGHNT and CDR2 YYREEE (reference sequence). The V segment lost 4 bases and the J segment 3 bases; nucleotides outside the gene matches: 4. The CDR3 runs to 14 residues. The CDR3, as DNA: TGTGCCAGCAGCCAACAGGGGGCGGAAGAGACCCAGTACTTC. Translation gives CASSQQGAEETQYF.